Here is one T cell receptor beta chain with its context. Its antigen is still unknown. This sample is part of a study of monozygotic twins with inflammatory bowel disease. The study's findings and limits: Clonotype overlap with others was lower in IBD patients than in healthy twins, a difference that was greatest with disease activity. Healthy co-twins had higher TCRbeta inverse Simpson diversity than their IBD twins.

An amount of approximately 3,800 ng of total RNA was used for each TCR library. Per individual sample, eight separate reactions were used to make cDNA. TCRdb re-called the 5' RACE reads and catalogs CDR3 proteins one per entry, DNA excluded. The table for this sample gives about 160,000 distinct CDR3 sequences. The sequenced material came from blood. The receptor comes from a human donor with ulcerative colitis or Crohn's disease, or a healthy co-twin of an affected twin (not recorded which).

The CDR3 protein is CASSLQGQETQYF. The chain employs TRBV5-1 and TRBJ2-5; with no DNA, the TCRdb D assignment of TRBD1 cannot be verified. Germline loops: CDR1 SGHRS, CDR2 YFSETQ. The CDR3 is 13 residues long.